This T cell receptor (beta chain) was documented in a study of blood T cell repertoires in COVID-19. Looking at the study overall: Researchers got acute and convalescent COVID-19 samples from the United States, Italy and Spain. The cDNA or gDNA used as material had been derived from T cells, B-cell-depleted T cells, or PBMCs.

In the authors' methods: Reference gene primer amplification gave nucleated cell count estimates. Method: immunoSEQ multiplex PCR; TCRdb's copy keeps in-frame clones and lacks some. Clone size and V and J calls were adopted from that table, with D and trimming inferred from the DNA. Of more than 55,000 clones in the sample, approximately 87% are singletons; the top ten hold 4.4%. This clone was observed a handful of times. The sequence came from a man in his fifties with active COVID-19. The sample was peripheral blood.

The CDR3 region is CASRGQGDTQYF. Here the CDR3 DNA reads TGTGCCAGTAGGGGACAGGGAGATACGCAGTATTTT. The rearrangement uses TRBV7-9 and TRBJ2-3, with 9 bases fitting TRBD1. Trimming cost V 9 bases and J 5 bases; bases outside gene matches: 3. Germline CDR1 reads SEHNR; CDR2 reads FQNEAQ (reference sequence). This CDR3 is built from 12 residues.